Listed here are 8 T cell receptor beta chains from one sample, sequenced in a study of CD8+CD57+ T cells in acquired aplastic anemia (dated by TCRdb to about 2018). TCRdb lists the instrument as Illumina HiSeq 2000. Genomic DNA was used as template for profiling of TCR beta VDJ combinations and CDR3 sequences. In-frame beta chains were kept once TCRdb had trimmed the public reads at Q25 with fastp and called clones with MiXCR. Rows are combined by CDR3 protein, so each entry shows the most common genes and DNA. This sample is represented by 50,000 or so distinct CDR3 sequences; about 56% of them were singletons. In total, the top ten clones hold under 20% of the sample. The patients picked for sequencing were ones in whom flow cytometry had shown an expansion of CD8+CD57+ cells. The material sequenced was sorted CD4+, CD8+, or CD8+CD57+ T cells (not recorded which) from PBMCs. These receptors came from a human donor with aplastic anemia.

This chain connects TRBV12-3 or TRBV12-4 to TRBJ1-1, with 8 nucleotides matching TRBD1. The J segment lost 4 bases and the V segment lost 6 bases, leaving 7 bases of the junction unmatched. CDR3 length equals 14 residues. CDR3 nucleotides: TGTGCCAGCAGCCCTCAGGGGGCAGGCACTGAAGCTTTCTTT. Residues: CASSPQGAGTEAFF.

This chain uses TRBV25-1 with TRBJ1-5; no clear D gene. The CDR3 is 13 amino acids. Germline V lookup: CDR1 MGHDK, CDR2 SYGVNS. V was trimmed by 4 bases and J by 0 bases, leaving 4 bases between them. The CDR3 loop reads CASSAYSNQPQHF. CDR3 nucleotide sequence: TGTGCCAGCAGTGCTTATAGCAATCAGCCCCAGCATTTT.

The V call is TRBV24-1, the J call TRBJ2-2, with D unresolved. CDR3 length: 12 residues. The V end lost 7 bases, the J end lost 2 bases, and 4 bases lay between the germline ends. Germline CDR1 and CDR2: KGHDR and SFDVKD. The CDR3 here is CATRGNTGELFF. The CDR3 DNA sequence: TGTGCCACCAGGGGAAACACCGGGGAGCTGTTTTTT.

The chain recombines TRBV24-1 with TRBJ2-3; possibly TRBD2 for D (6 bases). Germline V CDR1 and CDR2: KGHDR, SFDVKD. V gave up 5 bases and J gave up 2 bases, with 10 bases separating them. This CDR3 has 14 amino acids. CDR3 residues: CATSGRGLTDTQYF. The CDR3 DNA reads TGTGCCACCAGTGGACGGGGACTCACAGATACGCAGTATTTT.

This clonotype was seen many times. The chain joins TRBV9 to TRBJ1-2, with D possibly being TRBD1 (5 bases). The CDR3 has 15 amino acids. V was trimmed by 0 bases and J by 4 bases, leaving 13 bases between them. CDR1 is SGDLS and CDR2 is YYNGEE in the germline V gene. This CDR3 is CASSVEAGHPYGYTF. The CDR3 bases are TGTGCCAGCAGCGTAGAGGCCGGACATCCCTATGGCTACACCTTC.

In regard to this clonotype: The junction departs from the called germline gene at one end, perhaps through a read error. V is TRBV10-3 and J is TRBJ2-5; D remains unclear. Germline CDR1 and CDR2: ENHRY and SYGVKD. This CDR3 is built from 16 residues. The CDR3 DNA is TGTGCCACCAGTGGGTCGTCACTTTCATCCCAAGAGACCCAGTACTTC. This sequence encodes CATSGSSLSSQETQYF.

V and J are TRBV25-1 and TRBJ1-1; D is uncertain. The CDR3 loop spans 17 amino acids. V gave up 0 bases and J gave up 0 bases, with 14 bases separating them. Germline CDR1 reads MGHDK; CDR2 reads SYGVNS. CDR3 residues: CASSEYGGTYMNTEAFF. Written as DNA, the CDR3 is TGTGCCAGCAGTGAATATGGAGGTACCTACATGAACACTGAAGCTTTCTTT.

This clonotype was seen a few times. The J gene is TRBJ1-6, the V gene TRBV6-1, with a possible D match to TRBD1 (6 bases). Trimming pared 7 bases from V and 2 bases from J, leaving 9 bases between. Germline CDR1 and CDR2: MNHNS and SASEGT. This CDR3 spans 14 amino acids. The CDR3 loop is CASTGQTYNSPLHF. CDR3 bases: TGTGCCAGCACCGGACAGACCTATAATTCACCCCTCCACTTT.